The 29 T cell receptor beta chains below all came from one sample that was sequenced in a study of T-cell reconstitution after alpha-beta-depleted transplantation in children. It was with unique molecular identifiers that the TCRbeta library was prepared. MiXCR, run by TCRdb on the PCR reads, gives a single entry per CDR3 protein. The table records approximately 520,000 distinct CDR3 sequences, approximately 32% of them present only once. This specimen was PBMCs from the stem cell graft donor, taken from the stem cell graft. The receptor source for this set is a human donor who donated a stem cell graft to a child with aplastic anemia.

This chain uses TRBV5-4 with TRBJ2-3; D may correspond to TRBD1 or TRBD2 (6 bases each). This CDR3 spans 16 amino acids. Germline CDR1 and CDR2: SGHNT and YYREEE (reference sequence). V gave up 0 bases and J gave up 3 bases, with 14 bases separating them. The CDR3 sequence: CASSLGGAGVTDTQYF. CDR3 in DNA: TGTGCCAGCAGCTTGGGCGGGGCAGGGGTTACAGATACGCAGTATTTT.

The V gene is TRBV5-1, the J gene TRBJ2-2; 9 nucleotides match TRBD1. The CDR3 covers 15 residues. Germline V lookup: CDR1 SGHRS, CDR2 YFSETQ. Germline trimming cut 4 bases from V and 7 bases from J; bases unmatched to any gene: 8. The CDR3 nucleotides are TGCGCCAGCAGCCCGGGACAGGGTAGTATCGGGGAGCTGTTTTTT. It is translated as CASSPGQGSIGELFF.

CDR3 coding DNA: TGTGCCAGCACCGTCACCGGTTTCAATGAGCAGTTCTTC. Translated, it gives CASTVTGFNEQFF. The chain recombines TRBV27 with TRBJ2-1, with D uncertain. Between the trimmed V and J ends, which lost 7 bases and 6 bases, there was a span of 13 bases. CDR1 and CDR2 (germline): MNHEY, SMNVEV (reference sequence). The CDR3 contains 13 residues.

This clonotype was seen only once. The chain is built from TRBV28 and TRBJ1-1; TRBD1 is a possible D gene (6 bases). Germline V CDR1 and CDR2: MDHEN, SYDVKM. The CDR3 spans 15 residues. V was shortened by 6 bases and J by 4 bases, with 18 bases between the two germline ends. The CDR3 DNA reads as TGTGCCAGCAGCCGGGGGACACAGCCTAGCACTGAAGCTTTCTTT. It translates to CASSRGTQPSTEAFF.

This clonotype was seen more than once but under ten times. V and J are TRBV20-1 and TRBJ2-5, with 11 nucleotides matching TRBD2. This CDR3 spans 13 amino acids. The V segment lost 3 bases and the J segment 5 bases; nucleotides outside the gene matches: 2. Germline CDR1 DFQATT, CDR2 SNEGSKA (reference sequence). In DNA, the CDR3 is TGCAGTGCTAGTGGGACTAGCGGCGAGACCCAGTACTTC. Protein product: CSASGTSGETQYF.

A few counts support this clonotype. The V and J genes are TRBV20-1 and TRBJ2-1; 10 nucleotides align to TRBD2. V gave up 6 bases and J gave up 5 bases; unmatched junction bases: 7. The CDR3 length is 14 residues. Germline CDR1 is DFQATT and CDR2 is SNEGSKA (reference sequence). CDR3 in amino acids: CSAAGTSAHNEQFF. The DNA of the CDR3 is TGCAGTGCAGCCGGGACTAGCGCACACAATGAGCAGTTCTTC.

V usage is TRBV5-1 and J usage is TRBJ1-1; 10 bases are a match to TRBD1. Germline V CDR1 and CDR2: SGHRS, YFSETQ. The CDR3 sequence is 15 residues long. The trim removed 4 bases at V and 4 bases at J, leaving 7 bases unmatched. The CDR3 nucleotides read TGCGCCAGCAGCACCAGGACAGGGGGAAGCACTGAAGCTTTCTTT. Protein sequence: CASSTRTGGSTEAFF.

The sample holds a few counts of this clonotype. Here the CDR3 reads CAYTTGPNYGYTF. CDR3 sequence (DNA): TGTGCCTACACGACAGGGCCAAACTATGGCTACACCTTC. V gene TRBV30 combines with J gene TRBJ1-2; 7 bases map to TRBD1. Looked up from germline, CDR1 is GTSNPN and CDR2 is SVGIG (reference sequence). After removal of 7 bases from V and 2 bases from J, the junction contained 7 bases not matched to a gene. The CDR3 length is 13 residues.

This clonotype was recorded at least ten times. The chain recombines TRBV12-3 or TRBV12-4 with TRBJ2-7; tentative D call: TRBD2 (5 bases). This CDR3 comprises 12 residues. Trimming took 6 bases from V and 3 from J, leaving 9 bases between them. The CDR3 protein is CASSPTSYEQYF. In DNA form, the CDR3 reads TGTGCCAGCAGCCCTACTAGCTACGAGCAGTACTTC.

The rearrangement joins TRBV12-3 or TRBV12-4 to TRBJ1-5; no clear D. Between the trimmed V and J ends, which lost 3 bases and 6 bases, there was a span of 15 bases. The CDR3 is made up of 15 amino acids. The CDR3 loop reads CASSFIIGKGQPQHF. The CDR3, as DNA: TGTGCCAGCAGTTTTATCATCGGGAAGGGTCAGCCCCAGCATTTT.

This rearrangement joins TRBV14 to TRBJ2-1; 7 bases line up with TRBD1. V trimming: 4 bases; J trimming: 5 bases; junction bases outside the gene matches: 5. CDR3 length equals 14 residues. CDR1 and CDR2 (germline): SGHDN, FVKESK. CDR3 nucleotide sequence: TGTGCCAGCAGCCGACAGGGAATCCACAATGAGCAGTTCTTC. It yields the protein CASSRQGIHNEQFF.

This clonotype has a single count. CDR3 bases: TGTGCCAGCAGTGCGACAGGGACCCACTATGGCTACACCTTC. Translation: CASSATGTHYGYTF. The chain joins TRBV6-4 to TRBJ1-2, with 7 nucleotides matching TRBD1. The CDR3 has 14 residues. The V gene end was trimmed by 4 bases and the J gene end by 3 bases; junction bases not matched to a gene: 5. Germline lookup yields CDR1 MRHNA and CDR2 SNTAGT.

The chain links TRBV29-1 to TRBJ2-7; D is perhaps TRBD1 (5 bases). The CDR3 has 14 residues. V gave up 6 bases and J gave up 3 bases, with 18 bases separating them. Germline V CDR1 and CDR2: SQVTM, ANQGSEA. The CDR3: CSVSETVGIYEQYV. DNA of the CDR3: TGCAGCGTGTCCGAGACAGTAGGCATCTACGAGCAGTACGTC.

The chain links TRBV18 to TRBJ1-1, with TRBD1 matching over 7 bases. Germline V gives CDR1 KGHSH, CDR2 LQKENI. The trim removed 2 bases at V and 3 bases at J, leaving 9 bases unmatched. This CDR3 region has 16 residues. CDR3 region: CASSPRQGGVDTEAFF. CDR3 DNA: TGTGCCAGCTCACCAAGACAGGGTGGGGTTGACACTGAAGCTTTCTTT.

The rearrangement links TRBV7-2 to TRBJ1-2, with 8 nucleotides matching TRBD1. This CDR3 is built from 16 residues. After removal of 0 bases from V and 3 bases from J, the junction contained 6 bases not matched to a gene. Per germline, CDR1 SGHTA and CDR2 FQGNSA. CDR3 sequence (DNA): TGTGCCAGCAGCTTAGCCCAGGGGGCGCAAGACTATGGCTACACCTTC. As protein: CASSLAQGAQDYGYTF.

The V and J genes are TRBV30 and TRBJ2-3; unclear D gene. Germline CDR1 reads GTSNPN; CDR2 reads SVGIG (reference sequence). The CDR3 loop spans 13 amino acids. Trimming removed 2 bases from V and 1 base from J, with 7 bases in between. For the CDR3, the DNA is TGTGCCTGGAGTATTAGGGGCACAGATACGCAGTATTTT. This encodes CAWSIRGTDTQYF.

This clonotype was seen only a few times. J is TRBJ1-4 and V is TRBV12-3 or TRBV12-4; TRBD1 is a possible D gene (5 bases). With 1 base removed from V and 0 bases from J, the gap between germline ends came to 24 bases. CDR3 length: 21 amino acids. Here the CDR3 reads CASSLVLFGAQYLSTNEKLFF. The DNA of the CDR3 is TGTGCCAGCAGTTTAGTTTTGTTCGGGGCTCAGTACCTTTCAACTAATGAAAAACTGTTTTTT.

This clonotype was detected only a few times. J is TRBJ2-1 and V is TRBV5-1; TRBD2 matches at 9 bases. CDR1 SGHRS and CDR2 YFSETQ come from the germline V gene. CDR3 length: 16 residues. The J segment lost 4 bases and the V segment lost 4 bases, leaving 9 bases of the junction unmatched. CDR3 bases: TGCGCCAGCAGCGCTACCCCTAGCGGGAAGTACAATGAGCAGTTCTTC. This codes for CASSATPSGKYNEQFF.

The chain carries TRBV9 and TRBJ2-7; D is possibly TRBD2 (6 bases). V lost 0 bases and J lost 1, with 11 bases in between. The CDR3 runs 15 residues. The V gene's germline CDR1 is SGDLS and CDR2 YYNGEE. CDR3 bases: TGTGCCAGCAGCGTAGAGTCTAGCGCATCCTACGAGCAGTACTTC. Its protein is CASSVESSASYEQYF. Based on the CDR3 plus reference TRBV9 and TRBJ2-7, the full variable domain is DSGVTQTPKHLITATGQRVTLRCSPRSGDLSVYWYQQSLDQGLQFLIQYYNGEERAKGNILERFSAQQFPDLHSELNLSSLELGDSALYFCASSVESSASYEQYFGPGTRLTVT.

This clonotype has more than one count but fewer than ten. The rearrangement uses TRBV6-2 or TRBV6-3 and TRBJ1-5; no definite D call. V was clipped by 2 bases and J by 7 bases, with 9 bases between them. CDR1 MNHEY and CDR2 SVGEGT come from the germline V gene. The CDR3 covers 13 residues. CDR3 residues: CASSYRLQQPQHF. CDR3 nucleotides: TGTGCCAGCAGTTACCGGTTGCAGCAGCCCCAGCATTTT.

There are a few counts of this clonotype. V gene TRBV6-5 combines with J gene TRBJ1-5; D may be TRBD1 (5 bases). The CDR3 runs 18 residues. The V end was cut by 0 bases, the J end by 0 bases, with 15 bases between. Germline V gene data show CDR1 as MNHEY and CDR2 as SVGAGI. The DNA for the CDR3 is TGTGCCAGCAGTTACTCGGTCAGGGTTGAATATAGCAATCAGCCCCAGCATTTT. It yields the protein CASSYSVRVEYSNQPQHF.

This clonotype was counted only a few times. J is TRBJ2-5 and V is TRBV6-2 or TRBV6-3, with D unclear. Germline V gene lookup returns CDR1 MNHEY and CDR2 SVGEGT. Trimming removed 5 bases at V and 5 bases at J, with 9 bases between. The CDR3 runs 12 residues. CDR3 in amino acids: CASSQPSETQYF. In DNA, the CDR3 is TGTGCCAGCAGTCAGCCGTCGGAGACCCAGTACTTC.

In this sample, this clonotype turned up a few times. The gene calls are TRBV20-1 and TRBJ1-1; 7 bases are a match to TRBD1. The germline V gene has CDR1 DFQATT and CDR2 SNEGSKA (reference sequence). The CDR3 extends over 14 amino acids. V shed 3 bases and J 7 bases; nucleotides not matched to a gene: 11. The CDR3 nucleotides are TGCAGTGCTAGGGTACAGGGGCCCTGGGATGAAGCTTTCTTT. Its translation: CSARVQGPWDEAFF.

This chain uses TRBV28 with TRBJ1-4, with D possibly being TRBD1 (5 bases). CDR3 length equals 15 residues. Germline V gene lookup returns CDR1 MDHEN and CDR2 SYDVKM. Trimming removed 3 bases from V and 8 bases from J, with 16 bases in between. CDR3 region: CASSFPREVGEKLFF. The CDR3 nucleotides are TGTGCCAGCAGTTTTCCCAGGGAGGTTGGCGAAAAACTGTTTTTT.

The chain couples TRBV5-6 to TRBJ1-5, with TRBD1 as a possible D gene (5 bases). The CDR3 spans 14 residues. V was pared by 4 bases and J by 3 bases, with 11 bases between. Germline loops: CDR1 SGHDT, CDR2 YYEEEE. CDR3 in DNA: TGTGCCAGCAGCGCAAAAGGGGCCAATCAGCCCCAGCATTTT. It translates to CASSAKGANQPQHF.

There are a few counts of this clonotype. The chain recombines TRBV4-2 with TRBJ2-3; D remains ambiguous. V lost 4 bases to trimming and J lost 6 bases, with 11 bases between them. The CDR3 consists of 13 residues. The germline gives CDR1 LGHNA, CDR2 YNFKEQ. In DNA, the CDR3 is TGTGCCAGCAGCCGGTTTCTAGGTGATACGCAGTATTTT. Its translation is CASSRFLGDTQYF.

J is TRBJ1-1 and V is TRBV12-3 or TRBV12-4, with 7 bases aligning to TRBD1. With V trimmed by 5 bases and J by 4 bases, 7 bases remained unmatched. This CDR3 has 14 residues. CDR3 residues: CASSDTGTATEAFF. CDR3 in DNA: TGTGCCAGCAGTGACACAGGGACAGCCACTGAAGCTTTCTTT.

The rearrangement joins TRBV18 to TRBJ2-1; either TRBD1 or TRBD2 may fit D (6 bases each). This CDR3 is 16 amino acids long. Trimming left V 3 bases short and J 4 bases short, with 16 bases between. Germline V CDR1 and CDR2: KGHSH, LQKENI. The CDR3 sequence: CASSPLNGGLYNEQFF. CDR3 coding DNA: TGTGCCAGCTCACCCCTAAACGGGGGCCTTTACAATGAGCAGTTCTTC.

This clonotype was observed a few times. The chain carries TRBV24-1 and TRBJ2-1; 9 positions match TRBD1. The germline CDR1 and CDR2 sequences are KGHDR and SFDVKD. With 0 bases clipped from V and 6 bases from J, the junction kept 5 bases outside the gene matches. The CDR3 length is 16 residues. CDR3 nucleotides: TGTGCCACCAGTGATTTGGGGACAGGGTACGGCAATGAGCAGTTCTTC. This encodes CATSDLGTGYGNEQFF.